The present T cell receptor beta chain was sequenced within a study of blood T cells in healthy people across ages. Combining a sample-barcoded 5' primer with a J-beta primer mix, a second PCR ran for about 6 to 12 cycles. TCRdb reprocessed the 5' RACE reads via MiXCR and lists one record per CDR3 protein. The sample contains 1.4 million to 1.5 million distinct CDR3 sequences, around 42% of which appear only once. Germline V gives CDR1 MRHNA, CDR2 SNTAGT. CDR3 length equals 16 residues. Concerning this clonotype itself: A much larger clone differs by one base, so this may be a read error.

The clonotype was recovered from a woman under 30 in good health. What was sequenced was blood. The V gene is TRBV6-4, the J gene TRBJ2-3; 16 bases are shared with TRBD2. CDR3 protein: CANSPGTSGGADTQYF. The CDR3 nucleotides read TGTGCCAACAGTCCCGGGACTAGCGGGGGGGCAGATACGCAGTATTTT.